This T cell receptor (beta chain) was sequenced for a study of T cells after yellow fever vaccination (dated by TCRdb to between 2017 and 2020). Study-wide context: Libraries from fractions with low cell numbers were prepared with the SMART-Seq v4 Ultra Low Input RNA kit. Blood samples were taken at several timepoints before and after primary and secondary immunization, and bulk PBMC replicates and cell subsets were isolated. Two healthy male donors, one aged 18 to 29 and one aged 30 to 40 years, made up the cohort. Bulk TCR alpha and beta repertoires were sequenced longitudinally to track T-cell clones before and after primary and booster YFV17D yellow fever vaccination. The research as a whole found: A small share of clonotypes was detected in both CD4 and CD8 compartments, with the overlap likely arising from convergent recombination. Most clones expanded after primary vaccination (around 96% of CD4 and over 80% of CD8) were re-detected after the booster, suggesting that broad memory maintenance occurred. Only a couple of donors were included in the study, so the extent to which the findings can be generalized is limited. Computational filtering was required because FACS-sorted repertoires could contain abundant contaminating clonotypes from the bulk population. Compared with the primary T-cell response, the secondary T-cell response was faster but weaker, reaching its peak on day 5 rather than on day 15.

This clonotype was picked up a small number of times. The target of this receptor is not known. No much larger clonotype is one base removed from it; base qualities were not supplied. The treatment or condition label on this specimen signifies: live attenuated yellow fever vaccine strain. A standard Ficoll-Paque protocol was used to isolate PBMCs from peripheral blood. Dynabeads CD4 and CD8 positive selection kits were used to isolate CD4 and CD8 T-cell fractions. TriZol was used to extract RNA from bulk PBMCs, from CD4 and CD8 fractions, and from dextramer-positive and dextramer-negative fractions. The data were produced on an Illumina NovaSeq 6000. TCR cDNA was synthesized by 5'RACE template switching, which introduced a universal primer site and unique molecular identifiers. Priming of cDNA synthesis was performed from both the TCR alpha and TCR beta constant segments. Library amplification used two PCR steps, and the second PCR step added sample barcodes and sequencing adapters. Sequencing of the libraries was done on either Illumina HiSeq 2500 (2x100 bp) or NovaSeq (2x150 bp). The paper's processing steps were these. MIGEC was used to demultiplex reads and collapse the reads into UMI consensus sequences, and MiXCR was used for V(D)J alignment. Clonotypes responding to the vaccine were identified with edgeR on replicate PBMC samples, with the criteria of FDR below 0.01 and a log2 fold change above 5 up to day 15. Bulk clonotypes were assigned CD4 or CD8 identity according to which sequenced CD4 or CD8 repertoire held them at higher abundance. The raw public data were reprocessed by TCRdb itself: fastp quality trimming at Q25, MiXCR clonotype calling, in-frame beta chains only. A single entry per CDR3 protein holds the most common genes and DNA from its merged rows. These V and J calls rely on TCRdb rather than the paper's analysis. For this sample the table gives roughly 160,000 distinct CDR3 sequences, of which approximately 9.7% were detected only once. The ten largest clonotypes hold roughly a third of the sample.

The sequence was obtained from a man aged 18-30 years who received the YFV17D yellow fever vaccine. Material: CD8+ T cells sorted from PBMCs, obtained 45 days after the yellow fever booster vaccination.

The bases read TGTGCCAGCAGCTCTCTCCCCCCCGGGACAGGGGGCCTGGGCTCCTACGAGCAGTACTTC. This gives the protein CASSSLPPGTGGLGSYEQYF. The sequence joins TRBV5-6 to TRBJ2-7; the junction holds 12 bases that match TRBD1. For CDR1 and CDR2, the germline V gene lists SGHDT and YYEEEE. Counted from cysteine to phenylalanine, this CDR3 has 20 amino acids. The CDR3 DNA has 60 bases and is translated from base 1. Trimming takes 3 bases off V and 0 bases off J; junction bases not matched to a gene: 16.